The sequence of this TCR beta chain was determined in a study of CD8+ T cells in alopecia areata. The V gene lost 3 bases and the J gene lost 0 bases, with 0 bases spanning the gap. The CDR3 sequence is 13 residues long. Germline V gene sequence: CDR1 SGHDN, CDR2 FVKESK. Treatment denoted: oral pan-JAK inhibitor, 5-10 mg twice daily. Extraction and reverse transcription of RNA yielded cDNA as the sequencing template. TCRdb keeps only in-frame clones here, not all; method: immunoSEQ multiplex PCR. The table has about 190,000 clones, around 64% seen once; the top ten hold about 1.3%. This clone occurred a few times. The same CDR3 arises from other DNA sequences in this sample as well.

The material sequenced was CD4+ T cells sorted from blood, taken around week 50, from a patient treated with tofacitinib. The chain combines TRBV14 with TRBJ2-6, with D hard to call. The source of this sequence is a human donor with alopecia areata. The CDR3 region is CASSHSGANVLTF. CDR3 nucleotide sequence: TGTGCCAGCAGCCACTCTGGGGCCAACGTCCTGACTTTC.